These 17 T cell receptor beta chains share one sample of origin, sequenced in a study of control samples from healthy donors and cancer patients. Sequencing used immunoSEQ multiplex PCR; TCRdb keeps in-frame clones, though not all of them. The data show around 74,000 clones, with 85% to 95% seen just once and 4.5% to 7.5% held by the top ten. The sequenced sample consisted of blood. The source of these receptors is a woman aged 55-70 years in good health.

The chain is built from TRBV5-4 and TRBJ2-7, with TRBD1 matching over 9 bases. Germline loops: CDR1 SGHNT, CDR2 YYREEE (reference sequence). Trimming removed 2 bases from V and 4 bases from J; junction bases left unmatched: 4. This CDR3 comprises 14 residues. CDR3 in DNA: TGTGCCAGCAGCTTAAGGACAGGGGATTACGAGCAGTACTTC. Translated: CASSLRTGDYEQYF.

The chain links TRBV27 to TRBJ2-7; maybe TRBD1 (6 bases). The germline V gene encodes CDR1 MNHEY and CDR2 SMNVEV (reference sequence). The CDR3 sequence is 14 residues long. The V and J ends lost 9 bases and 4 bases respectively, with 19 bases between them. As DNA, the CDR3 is TGTGCCAGTAGCCGGGACACCAAGATATACGAGCAGTACTTC. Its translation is CASSRDTKIYEQYF.

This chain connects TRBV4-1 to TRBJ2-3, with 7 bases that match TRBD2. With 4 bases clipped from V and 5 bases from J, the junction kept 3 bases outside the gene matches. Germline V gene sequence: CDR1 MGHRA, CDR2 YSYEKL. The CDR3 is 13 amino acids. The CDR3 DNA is TGCGCCAGCAGCCCGAGGGAGGGAGATACGCAGTATTTT. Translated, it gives CASSPREGDTQYF.

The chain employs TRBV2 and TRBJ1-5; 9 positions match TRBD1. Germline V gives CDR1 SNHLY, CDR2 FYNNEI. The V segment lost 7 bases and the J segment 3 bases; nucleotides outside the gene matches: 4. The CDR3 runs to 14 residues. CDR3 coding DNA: TGTGCCAGCACACAGGGGGCGGTCAATCAGCCCCAGCATTTT. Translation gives CASTQGAVNQPQHF. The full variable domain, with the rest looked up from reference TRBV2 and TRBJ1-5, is EPEVTQTPSHQVTQMGQEVILRCVPISNHLYFYWYRQILGQKVEFLVSFYNNEISEKSEIFDDQFSVERPDGSNFTLKIRSTKLEDSAMYFCASTQGAVNQPQHFGDGTRLSIL.

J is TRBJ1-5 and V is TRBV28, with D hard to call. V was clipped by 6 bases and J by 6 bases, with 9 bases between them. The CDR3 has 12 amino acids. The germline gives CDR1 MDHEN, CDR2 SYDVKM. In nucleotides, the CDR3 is TGTGCCAGCAGGGGGATTATTCAGCCCCAGCATTTT. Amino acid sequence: CASRGIIQPQHF.

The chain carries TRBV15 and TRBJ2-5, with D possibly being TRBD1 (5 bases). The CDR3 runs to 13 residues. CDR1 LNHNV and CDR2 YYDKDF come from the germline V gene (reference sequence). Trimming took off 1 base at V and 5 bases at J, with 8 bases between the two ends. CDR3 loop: CATSRVQGETQYF. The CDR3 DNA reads TGTGCCACCAGCAGAGTCCAGGGTGAGACCCAGTACTTC.

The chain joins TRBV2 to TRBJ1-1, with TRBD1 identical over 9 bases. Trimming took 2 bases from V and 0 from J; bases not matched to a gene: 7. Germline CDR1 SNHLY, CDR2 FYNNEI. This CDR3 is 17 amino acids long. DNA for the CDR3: TGTGCCAGCAGTGAATCTCGGGACAGGGACATGAACACTGAAGCTTTCTTT. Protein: CASSESRDRDMNTEAFF.

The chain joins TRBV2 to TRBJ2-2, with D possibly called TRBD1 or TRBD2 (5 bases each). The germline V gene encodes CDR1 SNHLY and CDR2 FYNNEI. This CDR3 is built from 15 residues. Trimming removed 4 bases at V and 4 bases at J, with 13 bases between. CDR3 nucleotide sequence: TGTGCCAGCAGTGCCTCCGGGACCCCCACCGGGGAGCTGTTTTTT. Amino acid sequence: CASSASGTPTGELFF.

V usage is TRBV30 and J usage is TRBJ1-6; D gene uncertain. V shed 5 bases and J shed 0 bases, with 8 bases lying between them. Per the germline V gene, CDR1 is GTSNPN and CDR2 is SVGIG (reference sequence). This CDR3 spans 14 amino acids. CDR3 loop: CAWGESSYNSPLHF. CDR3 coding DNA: TGTGCCTGGGGTGAGAGCTCCTATAATTCACCCCTCCACTTT.

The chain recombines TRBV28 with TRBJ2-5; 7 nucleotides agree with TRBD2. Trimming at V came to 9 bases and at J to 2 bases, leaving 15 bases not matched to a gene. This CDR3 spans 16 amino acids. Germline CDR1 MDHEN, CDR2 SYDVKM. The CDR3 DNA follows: TGTGCCAGTAGAGTGGGCGGGGCTAGCGGTCAAGAGACCCAGTACTTC. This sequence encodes CASRVGGASGQETQYF. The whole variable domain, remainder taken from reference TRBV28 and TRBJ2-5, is DVKVTQSSRYLVKRTGEKVFLECVQDMDHENMFWYRQDPGLGLRLIYFSYDVKMKEKGDIPEGYSVSREKKERFSLILESASTNQTSMYLCASRVGGASGQETQYFGPGTRLLVL.

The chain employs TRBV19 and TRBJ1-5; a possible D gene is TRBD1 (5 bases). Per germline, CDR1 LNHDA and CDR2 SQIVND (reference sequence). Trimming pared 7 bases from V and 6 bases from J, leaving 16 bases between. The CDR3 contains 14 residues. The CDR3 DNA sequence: TGTGCCAGTACCCTCATGGGGCTCGGTCAGCCCCAGCATTTT. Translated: CASTLMGLGQPQHF.

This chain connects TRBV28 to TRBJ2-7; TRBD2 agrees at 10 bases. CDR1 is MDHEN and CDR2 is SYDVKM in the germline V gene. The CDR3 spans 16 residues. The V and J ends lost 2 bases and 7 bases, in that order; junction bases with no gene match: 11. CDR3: CASSLTLLAGAREQYF. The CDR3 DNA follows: TGTGCCAGCAGTTTAACCCTTCTAGCGGGAGCTCGGGAGCAGTACTTC.

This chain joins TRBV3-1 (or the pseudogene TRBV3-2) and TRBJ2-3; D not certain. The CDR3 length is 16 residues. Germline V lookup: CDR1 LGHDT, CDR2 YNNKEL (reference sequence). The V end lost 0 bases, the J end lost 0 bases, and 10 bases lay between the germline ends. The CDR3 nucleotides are TGTGCCAGCAGCCAAGATTGGACCCATAGCACAGATACGCAGTATTTT. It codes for CASSQDWTHSTDTQYF.

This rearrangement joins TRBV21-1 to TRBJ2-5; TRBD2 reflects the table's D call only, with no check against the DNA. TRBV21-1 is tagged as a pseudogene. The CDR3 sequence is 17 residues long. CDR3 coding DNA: TGTGCCAGCAGCGCAAGGTTAGCGGGGGGTTTCCAAGAGACCCAGTACTTC. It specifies CASSARLAGGFQETQYF.

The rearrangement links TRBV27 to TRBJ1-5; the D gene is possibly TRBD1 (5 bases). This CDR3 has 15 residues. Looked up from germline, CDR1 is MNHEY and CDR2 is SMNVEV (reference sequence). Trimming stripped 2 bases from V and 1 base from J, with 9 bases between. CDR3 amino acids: CASSLGGGSNQPQHF. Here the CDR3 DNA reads TGTGCCAGCAGTTTAGGGGGAGGAAGCAATCAGCCCCAGCATTTT.

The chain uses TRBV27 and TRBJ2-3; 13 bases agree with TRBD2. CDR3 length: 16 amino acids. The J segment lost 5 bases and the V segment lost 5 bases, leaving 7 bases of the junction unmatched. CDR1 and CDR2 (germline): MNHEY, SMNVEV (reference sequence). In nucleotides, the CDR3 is TGTGCCAGCAGTCACCGGACTAGCGGGAGAGGAGATACGCAGTATTTT. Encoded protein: CASSHRTSGRGDTQYF.

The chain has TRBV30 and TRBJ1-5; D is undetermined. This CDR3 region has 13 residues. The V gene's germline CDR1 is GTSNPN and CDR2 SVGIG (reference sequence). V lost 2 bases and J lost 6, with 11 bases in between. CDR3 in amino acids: CAWSKAEAQPQHF. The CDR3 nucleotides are TGTGCCTGGAGTAAGGCTGAGGCTCAGCCCCAGCATTTT.